The rows below give T cell receptor beta chains drawn from one sample of a study of regulatory T cells in long-lasting Graves disease. MiXCR was run by TCRdb on the multiplex PCR reads, yielding one entry per CDR3 protein. This table holds roughly 420,000 distinct CDR3 sequences, about 16% found once. The sample also formed part of further work on T cells in Graves' hyperthyroidism and ophthalmopathy.

The sample consisted of peripheral blood mononuclear cells (PBMCs), taken at new diagnosis, from a patient treated with antithyroid drugs. These receptors all stem from a young woman with Graves disease. The CDR3 runs from the conserved cysteine through the conserved F or W. The order of the fields is J gene, clone size, D gene, V gene, CDR3 protein, CDR3 DNA. The D gene is left open where the match is weak. Clone size is not always given. Where it is, it says once, few, many or a class for expanded clones.

J: TRBJ2-3; size: -; D: -; V: TRBV28; CDR3: CASSLGQGLGADTQYF; DNA: TGTGCCAGCAGTTTAGGTCAGGGGCTAGGGGCAGATACGCAGTATTTT
J: TRBJ2-3; size: many; D: -; V: TRBV7-2; CDR3: CASNPTGGPDTQYF; DNA: TGTGCCAGCAACCCAACCGGGGGGCCAGATACGCAGTATTTT
J: TRBJ2-1; size: -; D: -; V: TRBV6-2/TRBV6-3; CDR3: CASSGDDRYNEQFF; DNA: TGTGCCAGCAGTGGAGATGACAGGTACAATGAGCAGTTCTTC
J: TRBJ2-1; size: many; D: -; V: TRBV20-1; CDR3: CSARDPVSGEQFF; DNA: TGCAGTGCTAGAGATCCAGTTTCGGGGGAGCAGTTCTTC
J: TRBJ2-3; size: many; D: TRBD1; V: TRBV2; CDR3: CASSEATGGPADTQYF; DNA: TGTGCCAGCAGTGAAGCGACAGGGGGTCCAGCAGATACGCAGTATTTT
J: TRBJ2-1; size: -; D: -; V: TRBV19; CDR3: CATEMGRLEGSYNEQFF; DNA: TGTGCCACCGAAATGGGAAGACTCGAAGGGTCATACAATGAGCAGTTCTTC
J: TRBJ1-1; size: -; D: TRBD1; V: TRBV19; CDR3: CASSSDRGRWYTEAFF; DNA: TGTGCCAGTAGTTCTGACAGGGGGCGCTGGTACACTGAAGCTTTCTTT
J: TRBJ1-5; size: -; D: -; V: TRBV5-1; CDR3: CASSLDGTIKPQHF; DNA: TGCGCCAGCAGCTTGGACGGAACAATCAAGCCCCAGCATTTT
J: TRBJ2-3; size: many; D: TRBD2; V: TRBV20-1; CDR3: CSARDLAGGKFTDTQYF; DNA: TGCAGTGCTAGAGATCTAGCGGGAGGGAAATTCACAGATACGCAGTATTTT
J: TRBJ1-3; size: few; D: TRBD1; V: TRBV18; CDR3: CASSKGTVGNTIYF; DNA: TGTGCCAGCTCAAAAGGGACAGTTGGAAACACCATATATTTT
J: TRBJ1-5; size: -; D: -; V: TRBV20-1; CDR3: CSASSGGGNQPQHF; DNA: TGCAGTGCTAGTTCCGGGGGCGGCAATCAGCCCCAGCATTTT
J: TRBJ2-7; size: few; D: -; V: TRBV3-1; CDR3: CASSRYGASEQYF; DNA: TGTGCCAGCAGCCGCTACGGGGCGTCCGAGCAGTACTTC
J: TRBJ2-2; size: few; D: TRBD2; V: TRBV6-9; CDR3: CASSYVGRTGELFF; DNA: TGTGCCAGCAGTTATGTCGGGAGGACCGGGGAGCTGTTTTTT
J: TRBJ1-1; size: many; D: TRBD1; V: TRBV5-6; CDR3: CASSKAGGMRMNTEAFF; DNA: TGTGCCAGCAGCAAGGCAGGGGGCATGCGGATGAACACTGAAGCTTTCTTT
J: TRBJ2-1; size: few; D: TRBD1; V: TRBV10-2; CDR3: CASSSRDRNNEQFF; DNA: TGCGCCAGCAGTTCCCGGGACAGAAACAATGAGCAGTTCTTC
J: TRBJ2-6; size: many; D: -; V: TRBV7-8; CDR3: CASSLATGRSGANVLTF; DNA: TGTGCCAGCAGCTTAGCGACAGGCCGCTCTGGGGCCAACGTCCTGACTTTC
J: TRBJ2-7; size: few; D: -; V: TRBV5-4; CDR3: CASSLGNRDYEQYF; DNA: TGTGCCAGCAGCTTGGGTAACAGGGACTACGAGCAGTACTTC
J: TRBJ2-3; size: few; D: -; V: TRBV6-1; CDR3: CASSETGAGDTQYF; DNA: TGTGCCAGCAGTGAAACGGGAGCGGGAGATACGCAGTATTTT
J: TRBJ2-1; size: few; D: TRBD2; V: TRBV5-4; CDR3: CASSDSGTTYKQFF; DNA: TGTGCCAGCAGCGATAGCGGGACCACCTATAAGCAGTTCTTC
J: TRBJ2-1; size: many; D: -; V: TRBV7-2; CDR3: CASSNGLRNEQFF; DNA: TGTGCCAGCAGCAATGGACTACGCAATGAGCAGTTCTTC
J: TRBJ2-7; size: few; D: -; V: TRBV28; CDR3: CASSKDFFTYEQYF; DNA: TGTGCCAGCAGTAAGGACTTTTTCACCTACGAGCAGTACTTC
J: TRBJ2-1; size: few; D: TRBD2; V: TRBV7-2; CDR3: CASSPGRLAGGSYNEQFF; DNA: TGTGCCAGCAGTCCAGGGCGGCTAGCGGGAGGCTCCTACAATGAGCAGTTCTTC
J: TRBJ2-2; size: -; D: -; V: TRBV4-1; CDR3: CASSQEGHITGELFF; DNA: TGCGCCAGCAGCCAAGAGGGACACATAACCGGGGAGCTGTTTTTT
J: TRBJ1-2; size: -; D: -; V: TRBV15; CDR3: CATQPFKGRSYGYTF; DNA: TGTGCCACCCAGCCATTTAAGGGCCGGAGCTATGGCTACACCTTC
J: TRBJ2-5; size: few; D: TRBD2; V: TRBV20-1; CDR3: CSAPETSGGQETQYF; DNA: TGCAGTGCCCCCGAGACTAGCGGGGGGCAAGAGACCCAGTACTTC
J: TRBJ2-3; size: once; D: TRBD2; V: TRBV4-1; CDR3: CASSPNSGRRSPSTDTQYF; DNA: TGCGCCAGCAGCCCTAATAGCGGGAGGAGATCTCCTAGCACAGATACGCAGTATTTT
J: TRBJ1-1; size: many; D: -; V: TRBV3-1; CDR3: CASSLSYAEAFF; DNA: TGTGCCAGCAGCCTGTCGTACGCTGAAGCTTTCTTT
J: TRBJ1-1; size: once; D: TRBD1; V: TRBV10-3; CDR3: CASSDRSAGGNAEAFF; DNA: TGTGCCAGCAGTGATAGATCGGCAGGGGGTAATGCTGAAGCTTTCTTT
J: TRBJ2-7; size: many; D: TRBD2; V: TRBV28; CDR3: CASRSSGGPYEQYF; DNA: TGTGCCAGCAGGTCTAGCGGGGGACCCTACGAGCAGTACTTC
J: TRBJ2-5; size: -; D: -; V: TRBV5-8; CDR3: CASSRAGLAIGRETQYF; DNA: TGTGCCAGCAGCCGGGCGGGCCTAGCGATCGGTCGGGAGACCCAGTACTTC
J: TRBJ2-1; size: many; D: -; V: TRBV15; CDR3: CATSEGTDNEQFF; DNA: TGTGCCACCAGCGAAGGGACCGACAATGAGCAGTTCTTC
J: TRBJ2-4; size: -; D: -; V: TRBV6-1; CDR3: CASSEGTKNIQYF; DNA: TGTGCCAGCTCGGAAGGAACCAAAAACATTCAGTACTTC
J: TRBJ2-1; size: many; D: -; V: TRBV7-8; CDR3: CASSLAEKTYPGDNEQFF; DNA: TGTGCCAGCAGCTTAGCCGAAAAAACGTACCCGGGAGACAATGAGCAGTTCTTC
J: TRBJ2-2; size: many; D: -; V: TRBV28; CDR3: CASSLRGGTGELFF; DNA: TGTGCCAGCAGTTTACGGGGAGGAACCGGGGAGCTGTTTTTT
J: TRBJ2-1; size: many; D: TRBD2; V: TRBV29-1; CDR3: CSVVLAGVNEQFF; DNA: TGCAGCGTTGTACTAGCGGGAGTTAATGAGCAGTTCTTC
J: TRBJ1-1; size: -; D: -; V: TRBV7-7; CDR3: CASSLAQGLWAFF; DNA: TGTGCTAGCAGCTTAGCCCAGGGCTTGTGGGCTTTCTTT
J: TRBJ1-1; size: -; D: -; V: TRBV28; CDR3: CASSNRGRNTEAFF; DNA: TGTGCCAGCAGTAACCGGGGTCGAAACACTGAAGCTTTCTTT
J: TRBJ2-2; size: few; D: TRBD2; V: TRBV7-6; CDR3: CASSSTSGRGTGELFF; DNA: TGTGCCAGCAGCTCGACTAGCGGGAGGGGGACCGGGGAGCTGTTTTTT
J: TRBJ1-5; size: many; D: -; V: TRBV5-1; CDR3: CASSLERGQPQHF; DNA: TGCGCCAGCAGCTTGGAAAGGGGCCAGCCCCAGCATTTT
J: TRBJ2-1; size: many; D: TRBD2; V: TRBV30; CDR3: CAWSGTSLFF; DNA: TGTGCCTGGAGCGGGACTAGCCTGTTCTTC
J: TRBJ2-5; size: many; D: -; V: TRBV20-1; CDR3: CSARPRSQETQYF; DNA: TGCAGTGCTAGACCGCGGTCCCAAGAGACCCAGTACTTC
J: TRBJ1-5; size: once; D: -; V: TRBV12-3/TRBV12-4; CDR3: CASSETGSANQPQHF; DNA: TGTGCCAGCAGTGAAACAGGGTCCGCCAATCAGCCCCAGCATTTT
J: TRBJ2-5; size: -; D: TRBD2; V: TRBV7-2; CDR3: CASSFTDYGGIQYF; DNA: TGTGCCAGCAGCTTCACTGACTACGGGGGGATCCAGTACTTC
J: TRBJ2-1; size: -; D: TRBD2; V: TRBV20-1; CDR3: CSWGLAYNEQFF; DNA: TGCAGCTGGGGACTAGCCTACAATGAGCAGTTCTTC